This T cell receptor (beta chain) was captured in a study of blood T cell repertoires in COVID-19. Across the study: Samples taken during acute and convalescent COVID-19 were collected in the United States, Italy and Spain. PBMCs, B-cell-depleted T cells, or T cells were the source of the cDNA or gDNA that made up the material.

CDR1 is SGHRS, CDR2 YFSETQ, per germline. V gave up 0 bases and J gave up 8 bases, with 26 bases separating them. This CDR3 spans 19 amino acids. Authors' methods: Nucleated cell counts were estimated from reference gene primer amplification. Using immunoSEQ multiplex PCR, the repertoire was profiled, and TCRdb retains in-frame clones only, with some absent. V, J and clone size derive from that table, while D and trimming were established from the DNA sequence. The table lists around 250,000 clones, about four fifths of them singletons. The sequence was collected from a man aged 35-49 years with active or convalescent COVID-19. Sequencing used peripheral blood. The chain has TRBV5-1 and TRBJ1-4, with TRBD1 as a possible D gene (5 bases). The CDR3 DNA sequence: TGCGCCAGCAGCTTGGCCTTGGGACTCACTCCTGGGGCTATAGAAAAACTGTTTTTT. It codes for CASSLALGLTPGAIEKLFF.